This T cell receptor beta chain was captured in a study of cytomegalovirus exposure and HLA in healthy donors. Germline V lookup: CDR1 LGHNT, CDR2 FRNRAP. The CDR3 has 17 residues. Researchers ran the PCR with 60 Vbeta and 13 Jbeta primers. The data were produced by immunoSEQ multiplex PCR, yet TCRdb's version contains in-frame clones alone and is incomplete. The table has roughly 130,000 clones, around 84% seen once. Concerning this clone: Its target is unknown. One end of the junction varies from germline; a read error may be responsible.

General study points: In an earlier analysis, most TCR beta V segments were productive about 87% or about 30% of the time.

The sequenced material came from PBMCs. The clonotype originates from a woman between 18 and 29 years old in good health and CMV-seropositive. The chain joins TRBV12-5 to TRBJ1-6, with 7 bases fitting TRBD1. The CDR3 spells CASGSTGMGSYNSPLYF. The CDR3 nucleotides are TGTGCTAGTGGTTCGACAGGGATGGGTTCCTATAATTCACCCCTCTACTTT.